The 8 T cell receptor beta chains below were found in one sample sequenced in a study of shared clonotypes between healthy human individuals. The table came from immunoSEQ multiplex PCR; TCRdb's copy has only in-frame clones and leaves some out. In the table there are about 2.4 million clones, around nine tenths of which are singletons. The sequencing sample was made of naive CD4+ T cells sorted from blood. Subset given: CD45RA+ positively selected. The receptors were sampled from a man aged 18 to 29 in good health.

The J gene is TRBJ1-2, the V gene TRBV19, with a possible D match to TRBD1 (6 bases). This CDR3 contains 19 residues. Germline loops: CDR1 LNHDA, CDR2 SQIVND (reference sequence). V was cut by 4 bases and J by 6 bases, with 30 bases left in between. CDR3 in amino acids: CASSKSPPLDRLGGNGYTF. CDR3 DNA sequence: TGTGCCAGTAGTAAATCCCCACCCTTGGACAGACTGGGCGGGAATGGCTACACCTTC.

This clone was detected a few times. This rearrangement joins TRBV18 to TRBJ2-3; the D gene is possibly TRBD2 (5 bases). The ends were cut back, 3 bases at V and 0 bases at J, with 13 bases in the middle. Looked up from germline, CDR1 is KGHSH and CDR2 is LQKENI. The CDR3 has 16 residues. CDR3 region: CASSPAVGISTDTQYF. The CDR3 region has the DNA TGTGCCAGCTCACCGGCTGTCGGGATAAGCACAGATACGCAGTATTTT.

V and J are TRBV10-3 and TRBJ2-1; TRBD1 matches 9 bases. With V trimmed by 5 bases and J by 7 bases, 6 bases remained unmatched. Germline V gene lookup returns CDR1 ENHRY and CDR2 SYGVKD. This CDR3 region has 14 residues. CDR3: CAISPGQGLNEQFF. CDR3 bases: TGTGCCATCAGTCCGGGACAGGGATTGAATGAGCAGTTCTTC.

The table lists this clone with a few counts. The J gene is TRBJ1-6, the V gene TRBV5-5; a possible D gene is TRBD1 (5 bases). The CDR3 length is 15 residues. From germline, CDR1 is SGHKS and CDR2 YYEKEE (reference sequence). Trimming removed 0 bases from V and 5 bases from J, with 9 bases in between. CDR3 loop: CASSLVPRDNSPLHF. The CDR3 DNA sequence: TGTGCCAGCAGCTTGGTGCCCAGGGATAATTCACCCCTCCACTTT.

This clone appeared once. The rearrangement uses TRBV19 and TRBJ1-5; TRBD1 is a possible D gene (5 bases). CDR3 length: 15 residues. Per germline, CDR1 LNHDA and CDR2 SQIVND (reference sequence). V was cut by 7 bases and J by 2 bases, with 15 bases left in between. In DNA, the CDR3 is TGTGCCAGTACCCGGGACGGGACCGGCAATCAGCCCCAGCATTTT. Its translation is CASTRDGTGNQPQHF.

The chain uses TRBV9 and TRBJ2-2; D remains ambiguous. The CDR3 is made up of 16 amino acids. V was clipped by 0 bases and J by 2 bases, with 11 bases between them. CDR1 is SGDLS, CDR2 YYNGEE, per germline. This CDR3 reads CASSVAAQVNTGELFF. In DNA, the CDR3 is TGTGCCAGCAGCGTAGCCGCGCAGGTCAACACCGGGGAGCTGTTTTTT.

The rearrangement uses TRBV2 and TRBJ1-6; D might be TRBD1 (5 bases). Trimming stripped 7 bases from V and 0 bases from J, with 10 bases between. In germline, CDR1 is SNHLY, CDR2 FYNNEI. CDR3 length: 15 residues. In DNA, the CDR3 is TGTGCCAGCATTGCCGACAGCTCCTATAATTCACCCCTCCACTTT. It yields the protein CASIADSSYNSPLHF.

This clone was counted a few times. The V and J genes are TRBV29-1 and TRBJ1-1, with no clear D. Germline assignment: CDR1 SQVTM and CDR2 ANQGSEA. V lost 6 bases and J lost 0, with 11 bases in between. This CDR3 is 13 amino acids long. The DNA for the CDR3 is TGCAGCGTCCAGGAATTTGTGAACACTGAAGCTTTCTTT. Protein sequence: CSVQEFVNTEAFF.